Listed here is a single T cell receptor (beta chain). Its antigen is not yet known. No much larger clone exists at a distance of one base, and base qualities are not known. This sample is part of a study of blood T cell repertoires in COVID-19 (dated by TCRdb to about 2020). Broadly, across the study: Samples covering the acute and convalescent phases of COVID-19 were provided by collaborators in the United States, Italy and Spain. The material from the prospective study consisted of cDNA or gDNA derived from T cells, B-cell-depleted T cells, or PBMCs. The dataset comprised deeply sampled blood TCRbeta repertoires from subjects exposed to, actively infected with, or recovered from COVID-19. The repertoires were released in a freely available public database intended as a resource for research on the immune response to SARS-CoV-2. The samples were drawn from two sources: the first 160 participants of the ongoing ImmuneRACE study, and 1,000 to 1,500 subjects contributed by 6 global collaborators. Sample metadata almost always included a de-identified subject ID, COVID-19 status, age in years and sex. Where HLA class I and class II types were available, the types were taken from metadata supplied by the sample provider, not from assay-based typing.

A distance of 17 bases separates the germline ends of V and J, which lose 0 bases and 6 bases respectively. According to the germline V gene, CDR1 reads LGHNA and CDR2 reads YNFKEQ. Reading from cysteine to phenylalanine, the CDR3 counts 16 amino acids. CDR3 DNA only is kept here, 48 bases in frame from base 1. Here is what the overall study found, with its caveats: Clinical and demographic metadata were provided uncurated, with the amount varying by source and participant.

The immunoSEQ Assay, a bias-controlled multiplex PCR, was used to amplify TCRbeta CDR3 regions from genomic DNA. As for the original processing: Nucleated cell counts per sample were estimated from amplification of reference gene primers within the assay. Sequence reads were collapsed and filtered to measure the absolute abundance of every unique TCRbeta CDR3 rearrangement. For each sample, productive Simpson clonality was calculated by taking the square root of Simpson's diversity index across productive rearrangements. TCRdb limited this immuneACCESS table to in-frame rearrangements with V and J called. A share of clones is missing; checked studies link under half to unresolved V genes, and the rest is unexplained. For V, J and clone size, that table is used; D and trimming come from the DNA. Present in this sample are roughly 220,000 clones, around 90% of which were seen just once. The ten largest make up approximately 15% of the sample.

Participants in the prospective study were enrolled through a virtual design, were aged about 18 to 100 years, and lived in roughly 24 United States geographic areas. Cohort assignment in the prospective study relied on participant-reported clinical history from a screening survey and a study questionnaire. Exposed participants had been in contact, within 2 weeks of entering the study, with a person who had a PCR-confirmed or clinician-diagnosed case of COVID-19. Mobile phlebotomists in the prospective study collected whole blood, serum and a nasopharyngeal or oropharyngeal swab from every participant. Over a roughly 2-month period, participants in the prospective study had the option of providing additional blood draws and questionnaires. Before DNA extraction, blood samples from the prospective study were shipped at room temperature or frozen.

The sequence is built from TRBV4-2 and TRBJ2-5, and the D gene may be TRBD2, 5 bases matching. Specimen: PBMCs or T cells enriched from blood (not recorded which). This clonotype was sampled from a man aged 25 to 40 who had been exposed to COVID-19. The CDR3 amino acid sequence is: CASSQDQASMAQTQYF. In nucleotide form, the sequence is TGTGCCAGCAGCCAAGATCAGGCTAGCATGGCCCAGACCCAGTACTTC.